Listed here are 22 T cell receptor beta chains from one sample, sequenced in a study of blood T cell repertoires in COVID-19. The assay was immunoSEQ multiplex PCR, and TCRdb's table has in-frame clones only and misses some. The sample includes around 110,000 clones, 85% seen only once; the top ten take 1.1% to 1.5%. Source material: peripheral blood. These receptors all come from a man aged 35 to 55 with acute or convalescent COVID-19.

The CDR3 DNA follows: TGTGCCAGCAGCTTAGCAGCGGGGACCGGGTACAATGAGCAGTTCTTC. Amino acid sequence: CASSLAAGTGYNEQFF. This sequence joins TRBV7-2 and TRBJ2-1; 7 nucleotides line up with TRBD2. V lost 0 bases, J lost 4 bases, and 6 bases stayed unmatched. There are 16 residues in the CDR3. Germline V CDR1 and CDR2: SGHTA, FQGNSA.

The chain carries TRBV12-3 or TRBV12-4 and TRBJ2-5; D is ambiguous. The CDR3 totals 11 residues. Deletions cut 6 bases from V and 3 bases from J, with 5 bases between. The CDR3 spells CASSFKETQYF. The CDR3 DNA reads as TGTGCCAGCAGCTTTAAAGAGACCCAGTACTTC.

V usage is TRBV19 and J usage is TRBJ1-3; 7 nucleotides agree with TRBD1. There are 17 residues in the CDR3. V was pared by 4 bases and J by 0 bases, with 9 bases of the junction left unmatched. Germline V lookup: CDR1 LNHDA, CDR2 SQIVND (reference sequence). DNA of the CDR3: TGTGCCAGTAGTACCTTGACAGGGCCCCACTCTGGAAACACCATATATTTT. This encodes CASSTLTGPHSGNTIYF. Full variable domain (rest looked up from reference TRBV19 and TRBJ1-3): DGGITQSPKYLFRKEGQNVTLSCEQNLNHDAMYWYRQDPGQGLRLIYYSQIVNDFQKGDIAEGYSVSREKKESFPLTVTSAQKNPTAFYLCASSTLTGPHSGNTIYFGEGSWLTVV.

This clone occurred once. The chain joins TRBV9 to TRBJ1-6; D possibly corresponds to TRBD1 (6 bases). CDR3 length: 14 amino acids. Germline loops: CDR1 SGDLS, CDR2 YYNGEE. Trimming shortened V by 2 bases and J by 9 bases, and 12 bases separated the two germline ends. This CDR3 is CASSVQGMASPLHF. The DNA of the CDR3 is TGTGCCAGCAGCGTTCAGGGGATGGCTTCACCCCTCCACTTT.

The chain employs TRBV7-9 and TRBJ1-2; D might be TRBD1 (6 bases). This CDR3 has 16 amino acids. Germline CDR1 reads SEHNR; CDR2 reads FQNEAQ (reference sequence). V lost 0 bases and J 0 bases, leaving 11 bases between the germline ends. For the CDR3, the DNA is TGTGCCAGCAGCTTAGCAGGGACACACTCTAACTATGGCTACACCTTC. Translated, it gives CASSLAGTHSNYGYTF.

The chain couples TRBV2 to TRBJ2-3, with 9 bases fitting TRBD1. V lost 4 bases, J lost 2 bases, and 7 bases stayed unmatched. The CDR3 covers 16 residues. Germline lookup yields CDR1 SNHLY and CDR2 FYNNEI. The CDR3 coding sequence is TGTGCCAGCAGTGGGACAGGGGCCCTCCTCACAGATACGCAGTATTTT. Protein: CASSGTGALLTDTQYF.

DNA for the CDR3: TGTGCCAGCAGCTTAACTAGCGGGGCCTCCTACGAGCAGTACTTC. Its translation: CASSLTSGASYEQYF. The genes are TRBV11-2 and TRBJ2-7, with TRBD2 identical over 10 bases. The CDR3 covers 15 residues. The V segment lost 2 bases and the J segment 0 bases; nucleotides outside the gene matches: 1. The germline V gene has CDR1 SGHAT and CDR2 FQNNGV.

The V call is TRBV3-1 (or the pseudogene TRBV3-2), the J call TRBJ1-2; D unclear. The V end lost 2 bases, the J end lost 5 bases, and 6 bases lay between the germline ends. Germline lookup yields CDR1 LGHDT and CDR2 YNNKEL (reference sequence). The CDR3 has 12 residues. The CDR3 sequence is CASSQRQYGYTF. The DNA for the CDR3 is TGTGCCAGCAGCCAAAGACAATATGGCTACACCTTC.

The rearrangement links TRBV7-3 to TRBJ2-3; 7 bases are shared with TRBD1. The junction had 13 bases not matched to a gene; V was cut back by 4 bases and J by 9 bases. The CDR3 has 15 residues. From germline, CDR1 is SGHTA and CDR2 FQGTGA. CDR3 bases: TGTGCCAGCAGCTCTATACCGGGACAGATTAGCACGCAGTATTTT. Its protein product is CASSSIPGQISTQYF.

The genes are TRBV7-3 and TRBJ2-3; D might be TRBD2 (6 bases). Germline CDR1 reads SGHTA; CDR2 reads FQGTGA. Trimming removed 5 bases at V and 6 bases at J, with 12 bases between. The CDR3 runs to 13 residues. The DNA of the CDR3 is TGTGCCAGCAGCCCCTTTGGGGGGGATACGCAGTATTTT. It translates to CASSPFGGDTQYF.

The V and J genes are TRBV27 and TRBJ1-4, with 8 bases identical to TRBD1. The CDR3 is made up of 16 amino acids. Germline V gene lookup returns CDR1 MNHEY and CDR2 SMNVEV (reference sequence). V dropped 3 bases and J dropped 0; count of bases not matched to a gene: 3. The CDR3 here is CASSFRGPATNEKLFF. The CDR3 nucleotides read TGTGCCAGCAGTTTCAGGGGGCCCGCAACTAATGAAAAACTGTTTTTT.

The chain is built from TRBV28 and TRBJ2-7; 11 bases are a match to TRBD2. Germline trimming cut 5 bases from V and 5 bases from J; bases unmatched to any gene: 5. Germline CDR1 reads MDHEN; CDR2 reads SYDVKM. CDR3 size: 14 residues. The CDR3 DNA reads as TGTGCCAGCAGTCAACTAGCGGGAGAAAACGAGCAGTACTTC. Translating it yields CASSQLAGENEQYF.

The chain links TRBV6-5 to TRBJ1-6, with unresolved D. The CDR3 is made up of 13 amino acids. Germline V CDR1 and CDR2: MNHEY, SVGAGI. V lost 2 bases and J lost 10, with 9 bases in between. This chain's CDR3 is CASSYEGASPLHF. CDR3 sequence (DNA): TGTGCCAGCAGTTACGAAGGAGCCTCACCCCTCCACTTT.

The genes are TRBV19 and TRBJ2-7; 12 bases fit TRBD2. With 5 bases clipped from V and 7 bases from J, the junction kept 12 bases outside the gene matches. Germline V gene data show CDR1 as LNHDA and CDR2 as SQIVND (reference sequence). The CDR3 is 16 amino acids. Here the CDR3 reads CASSFTSGRTTEEQYF. DNA for the CDR3: TGTGCCAGTAGTTTTACTAGCGGGAGGACCACGGAAGAGCAGTACTTC. Filled out from reference TRBV19 and TRBJ2-7, the complete variable domain reads DGGITQSPKYLFRKEGQNVTLSCEQNLNHDAMYWYRQDPGQGLRLIYYSQIVNDFQKGDIAEGYSVSREKKESFPLTVTSAQKNPTAFYLCASSFTSGRTTEEQYFGPGTRLTVT.

V gene TRBV6-5 combines with J gene TRBJ1-1; no clear D. Trimming stripped 10 bases from V and 0 bases from J, with 15 bases between. The CDR3 extends over 14 amino acids. Germline CDR1 reads MNHEY; CDR2 reads SVGAGI. The DNA for the CDR3 is TGTGCCACCTCGTGGAGAACCATGAACACTGAAGCTTTCTTT. This encodes CATSWRTMNTEAFF.

The chain is built from TRBV5-1 and TRBJ1-3; tentative D call: TRBD1 (6 bases). The CDR3 runs 13 residues. The germline V and J ends were trimmed by 3 bases and 2 bases, with 6 bases remaining between them. Germline values: CDR1 SGHRS, CDR2 YFSETQ. CDR3 coding DNA: TGCGCCAGCAGCTCAGGGGCTGGAAACACCATATATTTT. Its translation is CASSSGAGNTIYF.

The chain recombines TRBV28 with TRBJ1-5, with 7 bases lining up with TRBD1. V was pared by 4 bases and J by 6 bases, with 24 bases of the junction left unmatched. Germline lookup yields CDR1 MDHEN and CDR2 SYDVKM. There are 20 residues in the CDR3. CDR3 DNA sequence: TGTGCCAGCAGTTATACCGTGACGGGACAGCTAACGTCGTACAGTCAGCCCCAGCATTTT. Translation gives CASSYTVTGQLTSYSQPQHF.

The chain employs TRBV7-9 and TRBJ2-1, with D possibly being TRBD1 (5 bases). The CDR3 totals 12 residues. The germline V gene has CDR1 SEHNR and CDR2 FQNEAQ (reference sequence). Between the trimmed V and J ends, which lost 7 bases and 6 bases, there was a span of 10 bases. CDR3 region: CASISQGNEQFF. The CDR3 DNA is TGTGCCAGCATCTCGCAGGGCAATGAGCAGTTCTTC.

As to this clone: The junction does not match germline at one end; this may be a read error. The rearrangement joins TRBV7-9 to TRBJ1-2; D is possibly TRBD1 (6 bases). The length of the CDR3 is 12 residues. Germline V gene sequence: CDR1 SEHNR, CDR2 FQNEAQ (reference sequence). DNA for the CDR3: TGTGCCAGCAGCGCGATCCCCGGGACATCGAACTTC. As protein: CASSAIPGTSNF.

V gene TRBV2 combines with J gene TRBJ1-5; the D is unclear. The CDR3 totals 15 residues. V dropped 4 bases and J dropped 3 bases, with 13 bases sitting between them. Germline V CDR1 and CDR2: SNHLY, FYNNEI. The CDR3 DNA follows: TGTGCCAGCAGTGCGGAGGGAGGGAACAATCAGCCCCAGCATTTT. Protein: CASSAEGGNNQPQHF. The variable domain in full, with the rest retrieved from reference TRBV2 and TRBJ1-5, is EPEVTQTPSHQVTQMGQEVILRCVPISNHLYFYWYRQILGQKVEFLVSFYNNEISEKSEIFDDQFSVERPDGSNFTLKIRSTKLEDSAMYFCASSAEGGNNQPQHFGDGTRLSIL.

This sequence joins TRBV3-1 (or the pseudogene TRBV3-2) and TRBJ2-5, with 9 bases lining up with TRBD2. Germline CDR1 is LGHDT and CDR2 is YNNKEL (reference sequence). The junction had 12 bases not matched to a gene; V was cut back by 2 bases and J by 5 bases. This CDR3 has 17 residues. For the CDR3, the DNA is TGTGCCAGCAGCCAACATCCGTCAGCGGGGGGCCGGGAGACCCAGTACTTC. This encodes CASSQHPSAGGRETQYF.

V usage is TRBV11-2 and J usage is TRBJ2-2; D is unresolved. With 5 bases removed from V and 7 bases from J, the gap between germline ends came to 14 bases. The CDR3 has 14 amino acids. The V gene's germline CDR1 is SGHAT and CDR2 FQNNGV. CDR3 residues: CASSPPLLVGELFF. CDR3 nucleotide sequence: TGTGCCAGCAGCCCCCCCCTATTGGTCGGGGAGCTGTTTTTT.